This TCR beta chain was retrieved from a study of beta chain features in type 1 diabetes. Isolated RNA was reverse transcribed in full, so expressed TCRB transcripts were sequenced. Produced via immunoSEQ multiplex PCR; TCRdb's table is partial and in-frame only. This repertoire shows about half a million clones, 30% found once; its top ten account for 0.065%. Trimming removed 4 bases from V and 8 bases from J; junction bases left unmatched: 8. Germline V gives CDR1 SQVTM, CDR2 ANQGSEA. The CDR3 runs to 14 residues. CD45RO/CCR7/CD25/CD127/CD95/CD27 sorting isolated CD4+ naive, central memory, regulatory and stem cell-like memory cells. Sorted populations all exceeded 95% purity. Study results and caveats: Type 1 diabetes patients had VDJ junctions that carried fewer insertions and more deletions.

As regards this clone: No antigen is known for it.

The rearrangement uses TRBV29-1 and TRBJ1-4; 9 nucleotides line up with TRBD1. Material for sequencing was naive CD4+ T cells from blood. The receptor comes from a man between 18 and 29 years old in good health. The CDR3 DNA follows: TGCAGCGTTGTAGGACAGGGGACGGACGAAAAACTGTTTTTT. Amino acids: CSVVGQGTDEKLFF.